This T cell receptor (beta chain) is drawn from a study of blood T cell repertoires in COVID-19. The wider study: The United States, Italy and Spain supplied acute and convalescent COVID-19 samples. T cells, B-cell-depleted T cells, or PBMCs provided the cDNA or gDNA that served as material.

The CDR3 is made up of 13 amino acids. Trimming stripped 6 bases from V and 7 bases from J, with 13 bases between. Germline V gene data show CDR1 as MNHEY and CDR2 as SVGAGI. Original processing notes: For nucleated cells, counts were estimated from reference gene primer amplification. Measured with immunoSEQ multiplex PCR; TCRdb has only the in-frame clones, and not every one. The V and J calls and clone size come from that table; D and trimming were worked out from the DNA. The table has more than 85,000 clones, roughly 83% seen once; the top ten hold 18%. J is TRBJ1-5 and V is TRBV6-5, with TRBD1 as a possible D gene (6 bases). What was sequenced was peripheral blood. This receptor was taken from a woman aged 55 to 70 with acute or convalescent COVID-19. CDR3 in amino acids: CASSQGIEQPQHF. The CDR3 DNA follows: TGTGCCAGCAGCCAGGGGATCGAGCAGCCCCAGCATTTT.